This T cell receptor (beta chain) was identified in a study of regulatory T cells in long-lasting Graves disease (dated by TCRdb to about 2021). Context from the whole study: In the newly diagnosed Graves' disease group, patients had been taking antithyroid drugs for less than 3 months. Patients with persistent Graves' disease were compared with patients with newly diagnosed Graves' disease using TCR sequencing and RNA sequencing of peripheral blood. A total of around 35 samples underwent TCR sequencing: approximately 13 from persistent and about 20 from newly diagnosed Graves' disease patients. The study was registered as a clinical trial and conducted in China. The study at large found these results: Persistent patients shared more public clonotypes among themselves (more than 2,500) than newly diagnosed patients did (approximately 970). The authors acknowledged the small sample size as a limitation that may reduce accuracy. Persistent disease showed preferential use of TRBV28, TRBJ1-2 and TRBJ2-5, whereas newly diagnosed disease favored TRBV20-1 and TRBJ2-1. Sequencing and analysis were limited to the TCR beta chain. Compared with newly diagnosed patients, persistent Graves' disease patients had lower TCR Shannon entropy and fewer highly expanded clones, which suggests clonal expansion. The study examined only peripheral blood because the primary lesion, thyroid tissue, could not be accessed.

Libraries were prepared through multiplex PCR. The reads were generated on an Illumina HiSeq 4000. iRepertoire HTBI primers and Arm-PCR amplification of CDR3 regions were used to construct TCR beta libraries. PCR products were gel purified before sequencing. In the paper's pipeline: A total of some 65 TRBV and approximately 15 TRBJ segments were identified across samples and were used for gene usage analysis of CDR3 amino acid clonotypes. Filtered high-quality paired reads were merged into contigs using COPE and FqMerger. BLAST was used to align contigs to the IMGT TRBV, TRBD and TRBJ reference genes, and CDR3 was defined following IMGT. Any clonotype with a frequency above 0.1% was counted as a highly expanded clone. Shannon entropy was used to measure repertoire diversity, and the Gini coefficient was used to measure V-J evenness. Public clonotypes were defined as clonotypes shared by more than one individual. The public sequencing data were trimmed at Q25 with fastp and processed into clonotypes with MiXCR by TCRdb, which kept only in-frame beta chains. Here each entry gathers all rows of one CDR3 protein and keeps the most common genes and DNA. These V and J calls are TCRdb output, not the study's own analysis. The sample table contains roughly 420,000 distinct CDR3 sequences; only one count was recorded for around 15% of them. Approximately 22% of the sample is in the top ten clones.

A note on this clonotype: This receptor's antigen is unknown. No conserved phenylalanine or tryptophan ends this CDR3, so it is likely a read error.

CDR1 SGDLS and CDR2 YYNGEE were looked up in the germline V gene. Compared with germline, V lacks 3 bases and J lacks 4 bases; bases without a gene match: 4. The CDR3 has 14 amino acids, counting both end residues. The read is trimmed to its CDR3 DNA, 42 bases read in frame from base 1. According to the study, the label for this sample's time point signals: newly diagnosed GD, antithyroid drugs for less than 3 months. For both TCR sequencing and RNA sequencing, RNA was extracted from PBMCs in TRIzol. The diagnosis of Graves' disease followed American Thyroid Association guidelines. The patients came from an endocrinology department in Xi'an, China. Each patient gave approximately 9 milliliters of peripheral blood, collected in an EDTA anticoagulant tube. Ficoll Paque Plus density gradient separation was used to isolate PBMCs, and no further T cell sorting was performed. An Agilent 2100 Bioanalyzer and agarose gel were used to check RNA quality, and a NanoDrop 2000 was used to measure RNA concentration.

The source of this sequence is a female donor with Graves disease. The chain is made from TRBV9 and TRBJ2-3, with 8 middle bases fitting TRBD2. The specimen comprised peripheral blood mononuclear cells (PBMCs), sampled at new diagnosis, from a patient treated with antithyroid drugs. The CDR3 in this case is CASSESGSADTQYL. The DNA sequence follows: TGTGCCAGCAGCGAAAGCGGGAGCGCAGATACGCAGTATCTT.